The 4 T cell receptor beta chains presented below share a single source sample, sequenced in a study of shared clonotypes between healthy human individuals. TCRdb's copy holds only in-frame clones and misses some; the assay was immunoSEQ multiplex PCR. The sample records some 2.1 million clones, around 93% being singletons. CD45RO-negative, CCR7-positively selected cells formed the naive CD8 fraction, excluding terminally differentiated effector memory CD45RA+ cells. Sequencing was performed on naive CD8+ T cells from PBMCs. The receptors come from a man aged 18-30 years in good health. Some clones in this sample may be carry-over from other donors' samples.

The chain is built from TRBV28 and TRBJ2-7; 10 positions match TRBD1. There are 14 residues in the CDR3. Trimming cost V 6 bases and J 6 bases; bases outside gene matches: 8. Germline values: CDR1 MDHEN, CDR2 SYDVKM. In DNA form, the CDR3 reads TGTGCCAGCAGCCCCGGGACAGGGGTTCTCGAGCAGTACTTC. This gives the protein CASSPGTGVLEQYF.

The rearrangement joins TRBV9 to TRBJ2-7, with D maybe TRBD1 (6 bases). Germline CDR1 and CDR2: SGDLS and YYNGEE. Trimming took off 1 base at V and 1 base at J, with 15 bases between the two ends. The CDR3 covers 16 residues. The DNA for the CDR3 is TGTGCCAGCAGCGTAACCGGGACACCTCTTTCCTACGAGCAGTACTTC. Protein sequence: CASSVTGTPLSYEQYF.

This chain links TRBV7-6 with TRBJ2-6; D might be TRBD2 (6 bases). V shed 8 bases and J shed 2 bases, with 10 bases lying between them. Germline V CDR1 and CDR2: SGHVS, FNYEAQ. CDR3 length: 14 amino acids. CDR3 region: CASGRKAGANVLTF. Written as DNA, the CDR3 is TGTGCCAGCGGGAGGAAGGCTGGGGCCAACGTCCTGACTTTC.

The rearrangement joins TRBV27 to TRBJ2-5, with D unresolved. CDR1 is MNHEY, CDR2 SMNVEV, per germline (reference sequence). This CDR3 is built from 15 residues. Trimming took 2 bases from V and 5 from J, leaving 15 bases between them. CDR3 protein: CASSLEVGCGETQYF. The CDR3 DNA follows: TGTGCCAGCAGTTTAGAGGTGGGTTGTGGGGAGACCCAGTACTTC.